A selection of T cell receptor beta chains follows, all from one sample in a study of T cells after yellow fever vaccination. TCRdb independently ran MiXCR on the 5' RACE reads; one entry per CDR3 protein. The table includes 250,000 to 350,000 distinct CDR3 sequences, over 3.5% detected once. The specimen comprised PBMCs, sampled 15 days after the yellow fever booster vaccination. The receptors stem from a man aged 18 to 30 who received the YFV17D yellow fever vaccine. Each CDR3 is given with its conserved first and last residue. Each record gives: clone size, V gene, D gene, J gene, CDR3 DNA, CDR3 protein. A D gene is named only where the DNA matches it firmly. Not all rows give a size; the values are once, few, many and, for expanded clones, a class.

size: -; V: TRBV18; D: TRBD2; J: TRBJ2-7; DNA: TGTGCCAGCCACCCGGGACTAGGCTCCTACGAGCAGTACTTC; CDR3: CASHPGLGSYEQYF
size: many; V: TRBV7-8; D: -; J: TRBJ2-3; DNA: TGTGCCAGCAGCCAATCTTTGGGTACGCAGTATTTT; CDR3: CASSQSLGTQYF
size: -; V: TRBV6-2/TRBV6-3; D: -; J: TRBJ1-5; DNA: TGTGCCAGCAATGGCAGGGAGTATAATCAGCCCCAGCATTTT; CDR3: CASNGREYNQPQHF
size: many; V: TRBV5-1; D: -; J: TRBJ2-5; DNA: TGCGCCAGCAGCGGGGGGACAGCGCCCCTACAAGAGACCCAGTACTTC; CDR3: CASSGGTAPLQETQYF
size: few; V: TRBV14; D: TRBD2; J: TRBJ2-1; DNA: TGTGCCAGCAGCCAACTTAGCGGGGGGACCTACAATGAGCAGTTCTTC; CDR3: CASSQLSGGTYNEQFF
size: -; V: TRBV27; D: -; J: TRBJ1-1; DNA: TGTGCCAGCATCTTGGCGGCTGGGAACACTGAAGCTTTCTTT; CDR3: CASILAAGNTEAFF
size: many; V: TRBV12-3/TRBV12-4; D: -; J: TRBJ1-5; DNA: TGTGCCAGCAATACAGGGAATCAGCCCCAGCATTTT; CDR3: CASNTGNQPQHF
size: many; V: TRBV7-2; D: -; J: TRBJ1-2; DNA: TGTGCCAGCAGCTTAGAAATAGGTCCCTATGGCTACACCTTC; CDR3: CASSLEIGPYGYTF
size: -; V: TRBV13; D: -; J: TRBJ2-3; DNA: TGTGCCAGCAGCTTAGGCCTAGCGACAGGTCCTAGCGGCACAGATACGCAGTATTTT; CDR3: CASSLGLATGPSGTDTQYF
size: many; V: TRBV12-3/TRBV12-4; D: TRBD1; J: TRBJ1-1; DNA: TGTGCCAGCAGGCCCGGGACAGGGGGGAACACTGAAGCTTTCTTT; CDR3: CASRPGTGGNTEAFF
size: many; V: TRBV5-1; D: -; J: TRBJ1-3; DNA: TGCGCCAGCAGCTCGGACAGTTCTGGAAACACCATATATTTT; CDR3: CASSSDSSGNTIYF
size: -; V: TRBV5-1; D: -; J: TRBJ2-5; DNA: TGCGCCAGCAGTGCGGGGCAGGGGACCCAGTACTTC; CDR3: CASSAGQGTQYF
size: -; V: TRBV7-2; D: -; J: TRBJ2-5; DNA: TGTGCCAGCAGCTTGTCCAGGGCCCCGGATGAGACCCAGTACTTC; CDR3: CASSLSRAPDETQYF
size: few; V: TRBV7-2; D: -; J: TRBJ1-1; DNA: TGTGCCAGCAGCTCTCCCCTACACCTCGCAAGGGCTTTCTTT; CDR3: CASSSPLHLARAFF
size: many; V: TRBV7-2; D: -; J: TRBJ2-3; DNA: TGTGCCAGCAGCTTAGAAGCCCCAGATACGCAGTATTTT; CDR3: CASSLEAPDTQYF
size: -; V: TRBV24-1; D: TRBD1; J: TRBJ2-2; DNA: TGTGCCACCAGTGAGCCTCCGGGACAGGGGACCGGGGAGCTGTTTTTT; CDR3: CATSEPPGQGTGELFF
size: many; V: TRBV12-3/TRBV12-4; D: -; J: TRBJ2-5; DNA: TGTGCCAGCAGAGAAACAGGGCTTACCCAAGAGACCCAGTACTTC; CDR3: CASRETGLTQETQYF
size: few; V: TRBV15; D: -; J: TRBJ1-6; DNA: TGTGCCACCAGCAGATCAGGGAATTCACCCCTCCACTTT; CDR3: CATSRSGNSPLHF
size: many; V: TRBV6-1; D: -; J: TRBJ1-1; DNA: TGTGCCAGCAGTGAACGGGCCAGTTGGGACACTGAAGCTTTCTTT; CDR3: CASSERASWDTEAFF
size: many; V: TRBV4-1; D: TRBD2; J: TRBJ2-2; DNA: TGCGCCAGCAGCCCCCGGGGGGGCACCGGGGAGCTGTTTTTT; CDR3: CASSPRGGTGELFF
size: many; V: TRBV20-1; D: TRBD1; J: TRBJ1-6; DNA: TGCAGTGCTCATAATCAGGGGGCGCGTAATTCACCCCTCCACTTT; CDR3: CSAHNQGARNSPLHF
size: many; V: TRBV5-1; D: -; J: TRBJ2-1; DNA: TGCGCCAGCAGCTTGGTGGGTCGAACCCAGTTCTTC; CDR3: CASSLVGRTQFF
size: many; V: TRBV10-2; D: -; J: TRBJ2-7; DNA: TGCGCGCACAAGAGGGGACCAACCTACGAGCAGTACTTC; CDR3: CAHKRGPTYEQYF
size: -; V: TRBV4-3; D: -; J: TRBJ1-1; DNA: TGCGCCAGCAGCCAAAACACGCGGAACACTGAAGCTTTCTTT; CDR3: CASSQNTRNTEAFF
size: -; V: TRBV12-3/TRBV12-4; D: -; J: TRBJ2-1; DNA: TGTGCCAGCACGGGGCGGGTGGGGTACAATGAGCAGTTCTTC; CDR3: CASTGRVGYNEQFF
size: -; V: TRBV7-9; D: -; J: TRBJ1-2; DNA: TGTGCCTGCAGCCCACCGCAGGACTATGGCTACACCTTC; CDR3: CACSPPQDYGYTF
size: -; V: TRBV10-3; D: -; J: TRBJ2-5; DNA: TGTGCCATCAGTGATGTAGGCTCACAAGAGACCCAGTACTTC; CDR3: CAISDVGSQETQYF
size: -; V: TRBV12-3/TRBV12-4; D: TRBD1; J: TRBJ1-2; DNA: TGTGCCAGCAGTCCAGGGGGCGCTGGCTATGGCTACACCTTC; CDR3: CASSPGGAGYGYTF
size: -; V: TRBV7-3; D: TRBD1; J: TRBJ2-2; DNA: TGTGCCAGCAGCAACTTCCAGGGGGCCCCCACCGGGGAGCTGTTTTTT; CDR3: CASSNFQGAPTGELFF
size: many; V: TRBV7-9; D: -; J: TRBJ2-7; DNA: TGTGCCAGCAGCTTCGAGCCCTACGAGCAGTACTTC; CDR3: CASSFEPYEQYF
size: many; V: TRBV28; D: -; J: TRBJ2-1; DNA: TGTGCCAGCATCCTCCCCGGACGGGATGAGCAGTTCTTC; CDR3: CASILPGRDEQFF
size: many; V: TRBV21-1; D: -; J: TRBJ2-5; DNA: TGTGCCAGCAGCAAATCGGGAATCCGGGAGACCCAGTACTTC; CDR3: CASSKSGIRETQYF
size: -; V: TRBV5-1; D: TRBD2; J: TRBJ2-2; DNA: TGCGCCAGCAACCCAGTCGCTCTAGCGGGGGCGAACACCGGGGAGCTGTTTTTT; CDR3: CASNPVALAGANTGELFF
size: many; V: TRBV4-3; D: -; J: TRBJ1-2; DNA: TGCGCCAGCAGCCGAGGGGTCCAACCCTATGGCTACACCTTC; CDR3: CASSRGVQPYGYTF
size: many; V: TRBV7-2; D: TRBD1; J: TRBJ1-4; DNA: TGTGCCAGCAGCCCCGGGACAGCTTATGAAAAACTGTTTTTT; CDR3: CASSPGTAYEKLFF
size: many; V: TRBV12-3/TRBV12-4; D: -; J: TRBJ2-7; DNA: TGTGCCAGCAGTTTCCCCTCAGACGGGTACGAGCAGTACTTC; CDR3: CASSFPSDGYEQYF
size: -; V: TRBV7-6; D: -; J: TRBJ1-6; DNA: TGTGCCAGCAGCTTATTGGGGGCGCCTCTAAATTCACCCCTCCACTTT; CDR3: CASSLLGAPLNSPLHF
size: few; V: TRBV5-1; D: -; J: TRBJ1-2; DNA: TGCGCCAGCAGCTACCAGGGGCGACCAGGAGAGAATGGCTACACCTTC; CDR3: CASSYQGRPGENGYTF
size: few; V: TRBV2; D: -; J: TRBJ1-2; DNA: TGTGCCAGCAGTGATGAGGGGTCTGGCTACACCTTC; CDR3: CASSDEGSGYTF
size: many; V: TRBV6-5; D: -; J: TRBJ2-1; DNA: TGTGCCAGCAGCCCCGGGCCGAGCTCCTACAATGAGCAGTTCTTC; CDR3: CASSPGPSSYNEQFF
size: -; V: TRBV3-1; D: -; J: TRBJ2-7; DNA: TGTGCCAGCAGCGGTAGGGGAAACTCCTACGAGCAGTACTTC; CDR3: CASSGRGNSYEQYF
size: few; V: TRBV6-5; D: -; J: TRBJ2-5; DNA: TGTGCCAGCAGTTATTACACAGGGAGACAAGAGACCCAGTACTTC; CDR3: CASSYYTGRQETQYF
size: many; V: TRBV29-1; D: TRBD2; J: TRBJ2-5; DNA: TGCAGCGAAAGCGTTGTTACTAGCGGAGAGACCCAGTACTTC; CDR3: CSESVVTSGETQYF
size: many; V: TRBV11-2; D: -; J: TRBJ1-4; DNA: TGTGCCAGCAGCTTCGTGGGGACTAATGAAAAACTGTTTTTT; CDR3: CASSFVGTNEKLFF
size: -; V: TRBV11-3; D: -; J: TRBJ2-2; DNA: TGTGCCAGCCAGGGGATCGGGGAGCTGTTTTTT; CDR3: CASQGIGELFF
size: many; V: TRBV5-1; D: -; J: TRBJ2-1; DNA: TGCGCCAGCAGCTTGTTCTTCCAGAGACACAATGAGCAGTTCTTC; CDR3: CASSLFFQRHNEQFF
size: few; V: TRBV7-2; D: -; J: TRBJ1-6; DNA: TGTGCCAGCAGCCCCCTAGCCATTAATTCACCCCTCCACTTT; CDR3: CASSPLAINSPLHF
size: many; V: TRBV5-1; D: -; J: TRBJ1-6; DNA: TGCGCCAGCAGCGAGAGGGGTACAGGGCAAGATAATTCACCCCTCCACTTT; CDR3: CASSERGTGQDNSPLHF
size: many; V: TRBV20-1; D: -; J: TRBJ1-6; DNA: TGCAGTGCTAGGGGCGGTAATTCACCCCTCCACTTT; CDR3: CSARGGNSPLHF
size: many; V: TRBV10-3; D: -; J: TRBJ2-2; DNA: TGTGCCATCAGTGCGCACCCGGGGGACACCGGGGAGCTGTTTTTT; CDR3: CAISAHPGDTGELFF
size: -; V: TRBV7-2; D: -; J: TRBJ2-3; DNA: TGTGCCAGCAGCTTAGACGGACAGTCCCCAGATACGCAGTATTTT; CDR3: CASSLDGQSPDTQYF
size: few; V: TRBV30; D: -; J: TRBJ1-1; DNA: TGTGCCTGGAGCCCCTCAAGTACTGAAGCTTTCTTT; CDR3: CAWSPSSTEAFF
size: many; V: TRBV4-3; D: -; J: TRBJ2-3; DNA: TGCGCCAGCAGCCAAACCCGGTGGGGCACAGATACGCAGTATTTT; CDR3: CASSQTRWGTDTQYF
size: -; V: TRBV5-1; D: -; J: TRBJ1-1; DNA: TGCGCCAGCAGCTTCGGCGGGGACATGAACACTGAAGCTTTCTTT; CDR3: CASSFGGDMNTEAFF
size: many; V: TRBV5-1; D: -; J: TRBJ1-3; DNA: TGCGCCAGCAGCTTGGATGGGGCAGCTTTTCCCTCTGGAAACACCATATATTTT; CDR3: CASSLDGAAFPSGNTIYF
size: few; V: TRBV15; D: TRBD1; J: TRBJ1-2; DNA: TGTGCCACCAGCAAGGGTACTACAGGGGGGAGCTATGGCTACACCTTC; CDR3: CATSKGTTGGSYGYTF
size: -; V: TRBV18; D: -; J: TRBJ2-2; DNA: TGTGCCAGCTCACCACCAGGGGGGGCCACCGGGGAGCTGTTTTTT; CDR3: CASSPPGGATGELFF
size: few; V: TRBV10-3; D: -; J: TRBJ1-2; DNA: TGTGCCATCAGTGAGTTGGCGGGAAACTATGGCTACACCTTC; CDR3: CAISELAGNYGYTF
size: -; V: TRBV29-1; D: -; J: TRBJ2-1; DNA: TGCAGCGTTGAAGCGGAGAGCTCCTACAATGAGCAGTTCTTC; CDR3: CSVEAESSYNEQFF